One and the same sample provided the 12 T cell receptor beta chains below, sequenced in a study of blood T cell repertoires in COVID-19. The method was immunoSEQ multiplex PCR; TCRdb's version includes in-frame clones alone and lacks a portion of them. The table has some 670,000 clones, 70% to 90% seen once. Sequenced sample: peripheral blood. Receptor source: a woman aged 18-29 years with acute or convalescent COVID-19.

The chain has TRBV15 and TRBJ2-7, with 9 bases aligning to TRBD1. After removal of 7 bases from V and 3 bases from J, the junction contained 7 bases not matched to a gene. Germline assignment: CDR1 LNHNV and CDR2 YYDKDF (reference sequence). The CDR3 has 14 amino acids. The CDR3: CATKDRGKFYEQYF. In nucleotides, the CDR3 is TGTGCCACCAAAGACAGGGGGAAATTCTACGAGCAGTACTTC.

The chain has TRBV4-3 and TRBJ1-2, with D possibly being TRBD1 (5 bases). CDR1 and CDR2 from the germline V gene are LGHNA and YSLEER. Trimming pared 3 bases from V and 6 bases from J, leaving 11 bases between. The CDR3 consists of 13 residues. The CDR3 bases are TGCGCCAGCAGCCACGACAGTATCAATGGCTACACCTTC. It codes for CASSHDSINGYTF.

The rearrangement uses TRBV19 and TRBJ1-1; D may be TRBD1 (5 bases). Germline assignment: CDR1 LNHDA and CDR2 SQIVND (reference sequence). This CDR3 has 15 amino acids. V was pared by 6 bases and J by 1 base, with 15 bases between. The CDR3 sequence is CASSPIDRQNTEAFF. The CDR3 bases are TGTGCCAGTAGCCCCATAGACAGACAGAACACTGAAGCTTTCTTT.

In nucleotides, the CDR3 is TGTGCCAGCAGCCAAGACGCCGGGGAAGTCAACTATGGCTACACCTTC. It is translated as CASSQDAGEVNYGYTF. The V call is TRBV5-6, the J call TRBJ1-2; D not resolved. This CDR3 has 16 residues. The V end lost 4 bases, the J end lost 2 bases, and 18 bases lay between the germline ends. Looked up from germline, CDR1 is SGHDT and CDR2 is YYEEEE.

This clone occurred once. The chain recombines TRBV5-4 with TRBJ2-2; D possibly corresponds to TRBD1 (6 bases). The germline V gene has CDR1 SGHNT and CDR2 YYREEE (reference sequence). The ends were cut back, 10 bases at V and 7 bases at J, with 14 bases in the middle. This CDR3 has 12 amino acids. The CDR3 region has the DNA TGTGCCTCCAGGGGTATCGGCGGGGAGCTGTTTTTT. It yields the protein CASRGIGGELFF.

The rearrangement uses TRBV5-1 and TRBJ2-4, with 8 bases that match TRBD1. CDR1 is SGHRS, CDR2 YFSETQ, per germline. J lost 6 bases, V lost 3 bases, and 11 bases had no gene match. This CDR3 has 16 amino acids. The CDR3 bases are TGCGCCAGCAGCTCGACAGGGGCGGTGGCGGGAAACATTCAGTACTTC. Translation: CASSSTGAVAGNIQYF.

The chain uses TRBV6-5 and TRBJ2-6; D gene unclear. The germline V gene has CDR1 MNHEY and CDR2 SVGAGI. The V end was cut by 10 bases, the J end by 4 bases, with 11 bases between. The CDR3 runs 13 residues. CDR3 bases: TGTGCCATTAGAATCGAAGGGGCCAACGTCCTGACTTTC. Amino acid sequence: CAIRIEGANVLTF.

The CDR3 DNA sequence: TGTGCCAGCAGCCCTCTAGCGGGGATCACAGATACGCAGTATTTT. Protein sequence: CASSPLAGITDTQYF. The chain combines TRBV14 with TRBJ2-3; TRBD2 matches at 9 bases. The CDR3 is 15 residues long. With V trimmed by 4 bases and J by 2 bases, 4 bases remained unmatched. Germline lookup yields CDR1 SGHDN and CDR2 FVKESK.

The chain links TRBV6-5 to TRBJ1-2, with TRBD1 identical over 7 bases. CDR1 is MNHEY, CDR2 SVGAGI, per germline. The CDR3 loop spans 14 amino acids. V lost 7 bases to trimming and J lost 7 bases; unmatched junction nucleotides: 12. CDR3 sequence reads: CASTPRGRGGGYTF. The CDR3, as DNA: TGTGCCAGCACCCCAAGGGGGCGCGGTGGTGGCTACACCTTC.

The V gene is TRBV25-1, the J gene TRBJ1-2, with D unresolved. Trimming took off 8 bases at V and 5 bases at J, with 15 bases between the two ends. Germline assignment: CDR1 MGHDK and CDR2 SYGVNS. The CDR3 covers 13 residues. This CDR3 reads CASDGGSEYGYTF. As DNA, the CDR3 is TGTGCCAGCGATGGAGGGTCGGAATATGGCTACACCTTC.

The chain recombines TRBV7-9 with TRBJ1-4, with 8 nucleotides matching TRBD1. The V and J ends lost 4 bases and 7 bases, in that order; junction bases with no gene match: 8. The CDR3 has 15 amino acids. Germline-derived CDR1 and CDR2 are SEHNR and FQNEAQ (reference sequence). The CDR3 DNA sequence: TGTGCCAGCAGCTCCGACAGGGGAGGGAGTGAAAAACTGTTTTTT. Its protein product is CASSSDRGGSEKLFF.

This sequence joins TRBV19 and TRBJ2-3, with 11 positions matching TRBD2. Germline CDR1 and CDR2: LNHDA and SQIVND (reference sequence). This CDR3 has 12 residues. CDR3 amino acids: CGTSGFTDTQYF. CDR3 nucleotides: TGTGGGACTAGCGGGTTCACAGATACGCAGTATTTT. The full variable domain, rest sourced from reference TRBV19 and TRBJ2-3, is DGGITQSPKYLFRKEGQNVTLSCEQNLNHDAMYWYRQDPGQGLRLIYYSQIVNDFQKGDIAEGYSVSREKKESFPLTVTSAQKNPTAFYLCGTSGFTDTQYFGPGTRLTVL.